The entry below gives a single TCR beta chain sequence along with its context. This sample was taken from a study of blood T cell repertoires in COVID-19. At the level of the study: Both acute and convalescent COVID-19 samples were obtained from the United States, Italy and Spain. T cells, B-cell-depleted T cells, or PBMCs supplied cDNA or gDNA.

The trim removed 4 bases at V and 7 bases at J, leaving 3 bases unmatched. Germline V gene data show CDR1 as KGHSH and CDR2 as LQKENI. The CDR3 is 12 amino acids. Original analysis: Amplification from reference gene primers served as the basis for estimated nucleated cell counts. Sequencing used immunoSEQ multiplex PCR; TCRdb keeps in-frame clones, though not all of them. V and J calls and clone size follow that table, whereas D and trimming were derived from the DNA. The table records tens of thousands of clones, 85% to 90% of them present only once. The V and J genes are TRBV18 and TRBJ1-1; 7 bases fit TRBD1. The sequence was collected from a human donor with active COVID-19. The donor label of this sample is uncertain. Sequenced input: peripheral blood. CDR3 sequence (DNA): TGTGCCAGCTCACAGGGGGCTTTTGAAGCTTTCTTT. It codes for CASSQGAFEAFF.